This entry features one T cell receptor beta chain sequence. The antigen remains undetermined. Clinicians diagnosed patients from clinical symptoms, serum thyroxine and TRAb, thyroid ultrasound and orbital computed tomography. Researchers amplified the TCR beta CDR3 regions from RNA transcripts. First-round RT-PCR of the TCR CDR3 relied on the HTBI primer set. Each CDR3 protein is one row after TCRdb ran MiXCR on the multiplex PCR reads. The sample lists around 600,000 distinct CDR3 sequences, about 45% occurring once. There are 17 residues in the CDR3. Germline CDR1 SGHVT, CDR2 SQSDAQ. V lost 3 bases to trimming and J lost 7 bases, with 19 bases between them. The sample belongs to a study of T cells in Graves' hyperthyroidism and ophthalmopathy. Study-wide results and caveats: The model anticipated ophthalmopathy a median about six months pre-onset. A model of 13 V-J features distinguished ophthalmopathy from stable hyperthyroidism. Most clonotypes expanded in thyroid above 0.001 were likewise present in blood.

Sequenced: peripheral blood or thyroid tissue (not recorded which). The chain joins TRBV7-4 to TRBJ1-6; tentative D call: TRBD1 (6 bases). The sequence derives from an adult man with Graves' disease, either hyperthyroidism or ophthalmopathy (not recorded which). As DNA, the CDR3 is TGTGCCAGCAGCTTTGAGGGAGGGGACATCCACAATTCACCCCTCCACTTT. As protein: CASSFEGGDIHNSPLHF.